This T cell receptor (beta chain) was captured by sequencing in a study of CD8 T cells in Susac syndrome. Germline V gives CDR1 LGHDT, CDR2 YNNKEL (reference sequence). This CDR3 contains 19 residues. Trimming left V 0 bases short and J 0 bases short, with 15 bases between. With random hexamers, 0.5 to 1 ug RNA was reverse transcribed. TCR beta CDR3 was amplified by immunoSEQ covering 54 Vbeta and 13 Jbeta. Each CDR3 protein is one row after TCRdb ran MiXCR on the immunoSEQ multiplex PCR reads. Of 130,000 or so distinct CDR3 sequences listed, roughly 80% are singletons. The TCR comes from a human donor with multiple sclerosis. The J gene is TRBJ2-6, the V gene TRBV3-1; no firm D call. Sample: CD8+ T cells from PBMCs. The CDR3 DNA sequence: TGTGCCAGCAGCCAAGAATCAGTCGGCCCGAGCTCTGGGGCCAACGTCCTGACTTTC. It yields the protein CASSQESVGPSSGANVLTF.